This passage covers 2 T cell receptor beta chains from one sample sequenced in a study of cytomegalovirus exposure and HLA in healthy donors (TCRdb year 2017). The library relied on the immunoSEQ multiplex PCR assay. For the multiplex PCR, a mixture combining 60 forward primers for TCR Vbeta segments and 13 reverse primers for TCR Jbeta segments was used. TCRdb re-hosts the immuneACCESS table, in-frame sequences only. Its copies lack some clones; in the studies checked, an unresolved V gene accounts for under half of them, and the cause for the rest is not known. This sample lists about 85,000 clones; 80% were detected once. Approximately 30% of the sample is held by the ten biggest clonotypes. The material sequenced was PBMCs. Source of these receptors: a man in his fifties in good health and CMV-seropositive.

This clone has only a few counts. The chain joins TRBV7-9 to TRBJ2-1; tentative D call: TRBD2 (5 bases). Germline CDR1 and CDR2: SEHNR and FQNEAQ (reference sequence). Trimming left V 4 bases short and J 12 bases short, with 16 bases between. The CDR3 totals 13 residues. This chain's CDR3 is CASSSRRAFGQFF. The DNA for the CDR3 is TGTGCCAGCAGCTCCCGGCGGGCGTTTGGGCAGTTCTTC. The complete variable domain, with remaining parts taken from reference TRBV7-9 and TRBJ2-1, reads DTGVSQNPRHKITKRGQNVTFRCDPISEHNRLYWYRQTLGQGPEFLTYFQNEAQLEKSRLLSDRFSAERPKGSFSTLEIQRTEQGDSAMYLCASSSRRAFGQFFGPGTRLTVL.

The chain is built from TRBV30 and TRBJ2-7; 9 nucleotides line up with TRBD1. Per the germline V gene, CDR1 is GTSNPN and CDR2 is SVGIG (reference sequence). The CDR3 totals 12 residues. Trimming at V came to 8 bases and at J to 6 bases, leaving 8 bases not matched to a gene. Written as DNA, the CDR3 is TGTGCCGGGATGGGACAGGGAGGCGAGCAGTACTTC. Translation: CAGMGQGGEQYF.